This T cell receptor (beta chain) is from a study of T-cell reconstitution after alpha-beta-depleted transplantation in children. Germline V gives CDR1 SGHTA, CDR2 FQGTGA. This CDR3 is 15 amino acids long. Trimming cost V 1 base and J 6 bases; bases outside gene matches: 5. For TCRbeta, the library was prepared with unique molecular identifiers. Using its own MiXCR run on the PCR reads, TCRdb lists one record per CDR3 protein. In the table there are a few hundred thousand distinct CDR3 sequences, approximately 20% of which are singletons. The TCR originated in a human donor who donated a stem cell graft to a child with acute lymphoblastic leukemia. The chain has TRBV7-3 and TRBJ2-1; 8 bases are a match to TRBD2. The source was PBMCs from the stem cell graft donor, collected from the stem cell graft. This chain's CDR3 is CASSLMSGSGNEQFF. The CDR3 DNA reads as TGTGCCAGCAGCTTAATGAGCGGGAGCGGCAATGAGCAGTTCTTC.